This T cell receptor beta chain comes out of a study of vaccination effects on CD4 cells after COVID-19. TCRdb's copy holds only in-frame clones and misses some; the assay was immunoSEQ multiplex PCR. The table shows 40,000 to 45,000 clones, with 77% occurring only once. Remarks on this clone: Antigen: not known.

Sequencing followed a ViraFEST assay step that expanded antigen-specific CD4+ T cells with viral peptide pools. Researchers isolated CD4+ T cells once around 11 days of culture had elapsed. No vaccinee had earlier SARS-CoV-2 infection, and nucleocapsid antibodies were negative. The CDR3 consists of 10 residues. Germline loops: CDR1 DFQATT, CDR2 SNEGSKA (reference sequence). V was shortened by 7 bases and J by 7 bases, with 10 bases between the two germline ends. The rearrangement joins TRBV20-1 to TRBJ2-5, with a weak D call TRBD2 (5 bases). The receptor comes from a human donor who received a COVID-19 vaccine. The specimen comprised CD4+ T cells from PBMCs cultured with HCoV-NL63 spike peptides, sampled before COVID-19 vaccination. The CDR3 nucleotides read TGCAGTGTTTTTGAGGGGACCCAGTACTTC. Translating gives CSVFEGTQYF.